This T cell receptor beta chain was recorded in a study of shared clonotypes between healthy human individuals. Germline assignment: CDR1 KGHSH and CDR2 LQKENI. V was clipped by 1 base and J by 1 base, with 7 bases between them. This CDR3 contains 14 residues. Here immunoSEQ multiplex PCR was the method, and the copy in TCRdb shows in-frame clones only, minus some. This table has 190,000 or so clones, 66% appearing once. The chain couples TRBV18 to TRBJ1-2; D uncertain. The receptor comes from a man between 25 and 39 years old in good health. The sample consisted of memory CD4+ T cells sorted from blood. Subset denoted: CD45RA-negative fraction. CDR3 protein: CASSPRTDNYGYTF. CDR3 nucleotides: TGTGCCAGCTCACCACGAACAGATAACTATGGCTACACCTTC.